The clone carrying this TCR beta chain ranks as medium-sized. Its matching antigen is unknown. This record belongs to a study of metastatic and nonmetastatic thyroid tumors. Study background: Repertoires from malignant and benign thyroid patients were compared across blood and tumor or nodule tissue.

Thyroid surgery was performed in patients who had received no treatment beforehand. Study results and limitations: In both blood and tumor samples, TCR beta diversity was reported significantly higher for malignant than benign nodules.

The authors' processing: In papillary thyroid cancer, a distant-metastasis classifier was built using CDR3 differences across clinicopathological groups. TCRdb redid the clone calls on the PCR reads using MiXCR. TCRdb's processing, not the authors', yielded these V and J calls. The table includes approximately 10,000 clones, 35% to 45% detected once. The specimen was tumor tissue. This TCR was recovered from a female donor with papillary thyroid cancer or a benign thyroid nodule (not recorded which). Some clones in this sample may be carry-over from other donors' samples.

The CDR3 loop reads CASSFAGQGVKSTGELFF. Written as DNA, the CDR3 is TGCGCCAGCAGTTTCGCGGGACAGGGGGTAAAAAGCACCGGGGAGCTGTTTTTT. The rearrangement joins TRBV4-1 to TRBJ2-2; TRBD1 matches at 11 bases. With 6 bases clipped from V and 4 bases from J, the junction kept 13 bases outside the gene matches. The CDR3 totals 18 residues. Germline values: CDR1 MGHRA, CDR2 YSYEKL.